The sequence of this T cell receptor beta chain was determined in a study of vaccination effects on CD4 cells after COVID-19. For the study at large: Two doses of either BNT162b2 or mRNA-1273 were given to each participant.

A few counts support this clone. Its antigen remains unidentified. This table comes from immunoSEQ multiplex PCR, and its TCRdb copy is limited to in-frame clones, with some not included. This table has about 73,000 clones, around 74% appearing once. The germline V gene encodes CDR1 LGHNA and CDR2 YNFKEQ. The trim removed 4 bases at V and 4 bases at J, leaving 6 bases unmatched. The CDR3 loop spans 15 amino acids. Whole-study results and caveats: Whether induced by infection or by vaccine, clones showed marked clonal contraction late after vaccination.

Peptide-pool stimulation followed by sequencing identified expanded antigen-specific CD4+ clonotypes in the ViraFEST assay. It was after around eleven days of culture that CD4+ T cells were isolated. All vaccine recipients tested negative for nucleocapsid antibodies and had never contracted SARS-CoV-2 infection. The sequence derives from a human donor who received a COVID-19 vaccine. J is TRBJ1-4 and V is TRBV4-2; 7 bases map to TRBD1. The sample was CD4+ T cells from PBMCs cultured with HCoV-NL63 spike peptides, taken before COVID-19 vaccination. Here the CDR3 reads CASSLAGTDNEKLFF. In DNA, the CDR3 is TGTGCCAGCAGCCTTGCGGGGACAGATAATGAAAAACTGTTTTTT.